A single sample gave rise to the 2 T cell receptor beta chains below, sequenced in a study of cytomegalovirus exposure and HLA in healthy donors. With 60 Vbeta and 13 Jbeta primers, the PCR was carried out. Profiled with immunoSEQ multiplex PCR; TCRdb holds only in-frame clones, not every one. The repertoire holds tens of thousands of clones, with roughly 82% as singletons. The material sequenced was PBMCs. The receptor source for this set is a male donor in good health and CMV-seropositive.

The chain carries TRBV29-1 and TRBJ1-4; D not resolved. The CDR3 covers 12 residues. Trimming removed 3 bases at V and 8 bases at J, with 10 bases between. CDR1 is SQVTM, CDR2 ANQGSEA, per germline. The CDR3 DNA reads TGCAGCGTTGAGGCAGGCTACGAAAAACTGTTTTTT. Translating it yields CSVEAGYEKLFF.

V and J are TRBV29-1 and TRBJ1-1; no reliable D call. From germline, CDR1 is SQVTM and CDR2 ANQGSEA. The CDR3 has 11 residues. Trimming took off 7 bases at V and 0 bases at J, with 6 bases between the two ends. CDR3 bases: TGCAGCGGCGGGATGAACACTGAAGCTTTCTTT. Amino acids: CSGGMNTEAFF.